The next 18 T cell receptor beta chains were all read from a single sample in a study of cytomegalovirus exposure and HLA in healthy donors. The PCR used 60 Vbeta and 13 Jbeta primers. Only in-frame clones appear in the TCRdb table, and some are missing; sequencing was by immunoSEQ multiplex PCR. Counted here are around 150,000 clones, around 79% occurring once; the ten biggest clones make up approximately 4.5%. Sequencing input: PBMCs. The receptors were sampled from a man in his forties or fifties in good health and CMV-seronegative.

The chain is built from TRBV5-6 and TRBJ2-7, with D perhaps TRBD1 (5 bases). The V and J ends lost 1 base and 5 bases respectively, with 7 bases between them. Germline V gives CDR1 SGHDT, CDR2 YYEEEE. This CDR3 region has 12 residues. Here the CDR3 DNA reads TGTGCCAGCAGCTTGCAGGGAAACGAGCAGTACTTC. Translated, it gives CASSLQGNEQYF.

This chain uses TRBV5-6 with TRBJ1-4, with 11 bases identical to TRBD1. J lost 1 base, V lost 5 bases, and 7 bases had no gene match. This CDR3 comprises 17 residues. Germline V gene data show CDR1 as SGHDT and CDR2 as YYEEEE. CDR3 sequence: CASSPPGTGGTNEKLFF. In DNA form, the CDR3 reads TGTGCCAGCAGTCCTCCCGGGACAGGGGGAACTAATGAAAAACTGTTTTTT.

The chain combines TRBV11-2 with TRBJ1-2, with 8 bases fitting TRBD1. The CDR3 length is 13 residues. Trimming at V came to 4 bases and at J to 5 bases, leaving 3 bases not matched to a gene. CDR1 is SGHAT and CDR2 is FQNNGV in the germline V gene. This CDR3 is CASSSRGQYGYTF. CDR3 DNA sequence: TGTGCCAGCAGCTCCAGGGGGCAGTATGGCTACACCTTC.

The rearrangement links TRBV7-8 to TRBJ1-1; D may be TRBD1 (6 bases). From germline, CDR1 is SGHVS and CDR2 FQNEAQ. Trimming cost V 1 base and J 2 bases, with 17 bases left between them. This CDR3 spans 17 amino acids. The CDR3 region is CASSLVQGLFKNTEAFF. The CDR3 region has the DNA TGTGCCAGCAGCTTAGTCCAGGGGCTTTTTAAAAACACTGAAGCTTTCTTT. Filled out from reference TRBV7-8 and TRBJ1-1, the complete variable domain reads GAGVSQSPRYKVAKRGQDVALRCDPISGHVSLFWYQQALGQGPEFLTYFQNEAQLDKSGLPSDRFFAERPEGSVSTLKIQRTQQEDSAVYLCASSLVQGLFKNTEAFFGQGTRLTVV.

The rearrangement links TRBV11-2 to TRBJ2-7, with TRBD1 identical over 9 bases. V dropped 4 bases and J dropped 6; count of bases not matched to a gene: 7. CDR1 and CDR2 (germline): SGHAT, FQNNGV. The CDR3 spans 14 residues. CDR3 amino acids: CASSSRDRAPEQYF. The CDR3 DNA follows: TGTGCCAGCAGCTCCCGGGACAGGGCGCCCGAGCAGTACTTC. The whole variable domain, filled in from reference TRBV11-2 and TRBJ2-7, reads EAGVAQSPRYKIIEKRQSVAFWCNPISGHATLYWYQQILGQGPKLLIQFQNNGVVDDSQLPKDRFSAERLKGVDSTLKIQPAKLEDSAVYLCASSSRDRAPEQYFGPGTRLTVT.

The V gene is TRBV11-2, the J gene TRBJ2-7, with 9 bases identical to TRBD1. V was clipped by 2 bases and J by 7 bases; unmatched bases: 9. This CDR3 contains 15 residues. Germline CDR1 reads SGHAT; CDR2 reads FQNNGV. The CDR3 DNA follows: TGTGCCAGCAGCTTATCCCGGGACAGGGTAGGGGAGCAGTACTTC. Translated: CASSLSRDRVGEQYF.

This clone has just a few counts. The gene calls are TRBV6-1 and TRBJ1-5; tentative D call: TRBD1 (6 bases). The V end was cut by 8 bases, the J end by 6 bases, with 17 bases between. CDR1 MNHNS and CDR2 SASEGT come from the germline V gene. This CDR3 is built from 14 residues. CDR3 amino acids: CASRGGRGGQPQHF. CDR3 DNA: TGTGCCAGCCGTGGGGGGCGGGGGGGTCAGCCCCAGCATTTT.

This rearrangement joins TRBV13 to TRBJ2-7, with TRBD2 matching 12 bases. This CDR3 spans 16 amino acids. With V trimmed by 4 bases and J by 1 base, 5 bases remained unmatched. CDR1 PRHDT and CDR2 FYEKMQ come from the germline V gene (reference sequence). CDR3 nucleotide sequence: TGTGCCAGCAGCTCCCGACTAGCGGGAGCGTCCTACGAGCAGTACTTC. It yields the protein CASSSRLAGASYEQYF.

The chain employs TRBV5-1 and TRBJ2-5; 10 bases are a match to TRBD1. CDR1 and CDR2 (germline): SGHRS, YFSETQ. Trimming at V came to 4 bases and at J to 5 bases, leaving 5 bases not matched to a gene. The CDR3 extends over 14 amino acids. The CDR3 reads CASSKGQGPETQYF. For the CDR3, the DNA is TGCGCCAGCAGCAAGGGACAGGGGCCGGAGACCCAGTACTTC.

The count of this clone is one. This CDR3 reads CASSLVAEVSYEQYF. Written as DNA, the CDR3 is TGCGCCAGCAGCTTGGTGGCAGAGGTCTCCTACGAGCAGTACTTC. The chain links TRBV5-1 to TRBJ2-7, with D hard to call. Trimming pared 0 bases from V and 0 bases from J, leaving 10 bases between. Germline assignment: CDR1 SGHRS and CDR2 YFSETQ. CDR3 length: 15 residues.

J is TRBJ2-3 and V is TRBV5-4, with a possible D match to TRBD2 (6 bases). Trimming pared 4 bases from V and 3 bases from J, leaving 9 bases between. Germline V lookup: CDR1 SGHNT, CDR2 YYREEE (reference sequence). This CDR3 is 13 amino acids long. CDR3 region: CASSPAGTDTQYF. Here the CDR3 DNA reads TGTGCCAGCAGCCCTGCGGGGACAGATACGCAGTATTTT.

The chain uses TRBV19 and TRBJ2-7; D is uncertain. The CDR3 is 12 amino acids. The germline V gene has CDR1 LNHDA and CDR2 SQIVND (reference sequence). V lost 11 bases, J lost 4 bases, and 15 bases lay in between. CDR3 in amino acids: CAFTRKAYEQYF. The CDR3 DNA follows: TGTGCCTTCACCCGCAAAGCGTACGAGCAGTACTTC.

The chain links TRBV18 to TRBJ2-7; 7 positions agree with TRBD1. Germline trimming cut 6 bases from V and 5 bases from J; bases unmatched to any gene: 13. Germline-derived CDR1 and CDR2 are KGHSH and LQKENI. There are 15 residues in the CDR3. CDR3 DNA: TGTGCCAGCTCGCACCCTGACAGGGATCGTAACGAGCAGTACTTC. Protein product: CASSHPDRDRNEQYF. The full variable domain, in which reference TRBV18 and TRBJ2-7 provide the parts outside the CDR3, is NAGVMQNPRHLVRRRGQEARLRCSPMKGHSHVYWYRQLPEEGLKFMVYLQKENIIDESGMPKERFSAEFPKEGPSILRIQQVVRGDSAAYFCASSHPDRDRNEQYFGPGTRLTVT.

The genes are TRBV2 and TRBJ1-4; D gene uncertain. The germline V and J ends were trimmed by 7 bases and 4 bases, with 13 bases remaining between them. The CDR3 runs 14 residues. Germline lookup yields CDR1 SNHLY and CDR2 FYNNEI. This CDR3 is CASKRGRDNEKLFF. The CDR3 DNA follows: TGTGCCAGCAAACGTGGACGGGATAATGAAAAACTGTTTTTT.

The chain carries TRBV29-1 and TRBJ2-2, with TRBD1 matching 7 bases. Germline CDR1 SQVTM, CDR2 ANQGSEA. CDR3 length: 15 residues. Trimming at V came to 7 bases and at J to 2 bases, leaving 10 bases not matched to a gene. The CDR3 DNA sequence: TGCAGCGCCCTTACCGACAGGGTTAACACCGGGGAGCTGTTTTTT. This codes for CSALTDRVNTGELFF.

The chain recombines TRBV10-3 with TRBJ1-4; TRBD1 agrees at 10 bases. Germline CDR1 reads ENHRY; CDR2 reads SYGVKD. V lost 6 bases, J lost 6 bases, and 1 base stayed unmatched. The CDR3 is 13 amino acids. The CDR3 spells CAISGTGDEKLFF. CDR3 DNA: TGTGCCATCAGCGGGACAGGGGATGAAAAACTGTTTTTT.

This clone came up a few times. The chain employs TRBV7-3 and TRBJ2-5; TRBD2 agrees at 9 bases. CDR3 length equals 15 residues. V trimming: 5 bases; J trimming: 2 bases; junction bases outside the gene matches: 6. From germline, CDR1 is SGHTA and CDR2 FQGTGA. In nucleotides, the CDR3 is TGTGCCAGCAGCCGTAGCGGGGGAGATCAAGAGACCCAGTACTTC. Its protein is CASSRSGGDQETQYF.

This clone was counted only a few times. CDR3 nucleotide sequence: TGTGCCACCAGCAGAGGGGTGGACAGGGTTTTTCACTATGGCTACACCTTC. Its translation is CATSRGVDRVFHYGYTF. The chain recombines TRBV15 with TRBJ1-2; 8 positions agree with TRBD1. J gave up 3 bases and V 1 base, and 10 bases lay outside the gene matches. Germline values: CDR1 LNHNV, CDR2 YYDKDF (reference sequence). The CDR3 length is 17 residues.